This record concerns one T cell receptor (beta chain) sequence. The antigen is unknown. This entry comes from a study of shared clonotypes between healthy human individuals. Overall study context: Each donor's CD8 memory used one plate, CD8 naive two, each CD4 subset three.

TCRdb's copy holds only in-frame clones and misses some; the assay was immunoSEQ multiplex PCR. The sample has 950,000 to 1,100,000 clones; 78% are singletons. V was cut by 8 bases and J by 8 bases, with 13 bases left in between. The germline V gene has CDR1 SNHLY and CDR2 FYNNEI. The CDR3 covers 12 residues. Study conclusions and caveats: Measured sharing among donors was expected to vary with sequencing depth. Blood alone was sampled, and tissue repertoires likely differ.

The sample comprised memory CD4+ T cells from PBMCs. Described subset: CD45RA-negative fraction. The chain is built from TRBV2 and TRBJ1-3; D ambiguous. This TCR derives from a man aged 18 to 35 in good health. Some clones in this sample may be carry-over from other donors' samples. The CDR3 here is CASGPGVDTIYF. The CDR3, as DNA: TGTGCCAGCGGACCGGGTGTGGACACCATATATTTT.